The rows below give T cell receptor beta chains drawn from one sample of a study of TIL therapy for anti-PD-1-resistant metastatic lung cancer. Generated by immunoSEQ multiplex PCR, the TCRdb table keeps only in-frame clones and is missing some. The profile shows more than 55,000 clones, 75% to 85% of them singletons. Sequencing was performed on blood, taken at baseline. The receptors were gathered from a person aged 25 to 79 with non-small cell lung cancer. Both conserved end residues are part of each CDR3. D genes are given only for firm matches. Expanded clones are given a class, and other clones once, few, many or no size at all.

j_gene: TRBJ1-3
v_gene: TRBV28
d_gene: TRBD1
abundance: NA
CDR3nt: TGTGCCAGCAGTTTAGGGGGACAGGGAAACACCATATATTTT
CDR3aa: CASSLGGQGNTIYF

j_gene: TRBJ2-3
v_gene: TRBV28
d_gene: NA
abundance: once
CDR3nt: TGTGCCAGCCAAACAGGGACCATCACAGATACGCAGTATTTT
CDR3aa: CASQTGTITDTQYF

j_gene: TRBJ1-2
v_gene: TRBV5-4
d_gene: TRBD1
abundance: NA
CDR3nt: TGTGCCAGCAGTTCTGACAGGGGAGCTGGCTACACCTTC
CDR3aa: CASSSDRGAGYTF

j_gene: TRBJ2-6
v_gene: TRBV30
d_gene: NA
abundance: NA
CDR3nt: TGTGCCTGGAGACCAGGAGGCTCTGGGGCCAACGTCCTGACTTTC
CDR3aa: CAWRPGGSGANVLTF

j_gene: TRBJ1-3
v_gene: TRBV6-6
d_gene: NA
abundance: NA
CDR3nt: TGTGCCAGCAGTCGCCCTCGAAACACCATATATTTT
CDR3aa: CASSRPRNTIYF

j_gene: TRBJ1-1
v_gene: TRBV4-1
d_gene: TRBD1
abundance: few
CDR3nt: TGCGCCAGCAGCCAAGCGGGACAGCGATTGGGGGCTTTCTTT
CDR3aa: CASSQAGQRLGAFF

j_gene: TRBJ2-3
v_gene: TRBV5-8
d_gene: TRBD1
abundance: NA
CDR3nt: TGTGCCAGCAGCGAACAGGGGGCTGGCACAGATACGCAGTATTTT
CDR3aa: CASSEQGAGTDTQYF

j_gene: TRBJ2-3
v_gene: TRBV7-2
d_gene: TRBD1
abundance: once
CDR3nt: TGTGCCAGCAGCGTAGGACAGGGAACAGATACGCAGTATTTT
CDR3aa: CASSVGQGTDTQYF

j_gene: TRBJ2-5
v_gene: TRBV6-6
d_gene: TRBD2
abundance: NA
CDR3nt: TGTGCCAGCAGTCCCGGGCTAGCGGGAAGGGGGGGAGAGACCCAGTACTTC
CDR3aa: CASSPGLAGRGGETQYF

j_gene: TRBJ1-3
v_gene: TRBV4-3
d_gene: TRBD1
abundance: NA
CDR3nt: TGCGCCAGCAGCCAAGGGACAGGGGCTGGAAACACCATATATTTT
CDR3aa: CASSQGTGAGNTIYF

j_gene: TRBJ2-7
v_gene: TRBV12-2
d_gene: NA
abundance: few
CDR3nt: TGTGCAAGTCGCTTCGTGGACTCAAGGGGAGTTTCCTACGAGCAGTACTTC
CDR3aa: CASRFVDSRGVSYEQYF

j_gene: TRBJ1-2
v_gene: TRBV2
d_gene: NA
abundance: NA
CDR3nt: TGTGCCAGCGCATCGACAGGACACTATGGCTACACCTTC
CDR3aa: CASASTGHYGYTF